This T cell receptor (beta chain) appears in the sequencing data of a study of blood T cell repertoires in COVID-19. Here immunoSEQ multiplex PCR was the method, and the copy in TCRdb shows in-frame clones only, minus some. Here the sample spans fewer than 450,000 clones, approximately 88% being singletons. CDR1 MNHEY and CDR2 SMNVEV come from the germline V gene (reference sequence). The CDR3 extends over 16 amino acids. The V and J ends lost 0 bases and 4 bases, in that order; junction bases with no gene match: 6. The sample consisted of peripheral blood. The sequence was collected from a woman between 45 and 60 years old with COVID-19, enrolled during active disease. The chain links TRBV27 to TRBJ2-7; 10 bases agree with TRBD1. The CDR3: CASSLSPGTGDYEQYF. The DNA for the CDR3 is TGTGCCAGCAGTTTATCGCCCGGGACAGGGGATTACGAGCAGTACTTC.